These 27 T cell receptor beta chains share one sample of origin, sequenced in a study of CXCR3-negative and CXCR3-positive naive CD8 T cells (dated by TCRdb to 2018 to 2020). The sequencing machine was a NextSeq 550. The Human TCR Profiling Kit (MiLaboratory) was used to make UMI-labeled 5' RACE TRB cDNA libraries. Following TCRdb reprocessing, every CDR3 protein sequence forms one entry, and DNA is not provided. The sample's records list about 130,000 distinct CDR3 sequences. The top ten constitute roughly 0.29% of the sample. The specimen was naive CXCR3- CD8+ T cells from blood. This sample's cell subset or site label indicates: CD45RO-CCR7+CD27+CD95- naive CD8+ T cells lacking CXCR3 (TNR3-). These receptors were obtained from a human donor in good health. Some clones in this sample may be carry-over from other donors' samples.

The chain carries TRBV7-9 and TRBJ2-7. The CDR3 is made up of 14 amino acids. Germline CDR1 SEHNR, CDR2 FQNEAQ (reference sequence). This chain's CDR3 is CASSQLTSWDEQYF.

This sequence joins TRBV7-9 and TRBJ2-1; TCRdb outputs TRBD2, but without DNA this stays unchecked. Germline CDR1 SEHNR, CDR2 FQNEAQ (reference sequence). CDR3 length: 16 amino acids. This CDR3 is CASSYPTSGSYNEQFF.

The chain recombines TRBV7-9 with TRBJ1-2; with no DNA, the TCRdb D assignment of TRBD1 cannot be verified. CDR1 SEHNR and CDR2 FQNEAQ come from the germline V gene (reference sequence). The CDR3 spans 15 residues. The CDR3: CASSIPLGVRYGYTF.

V is TRBV7-2 and J is TRBJ2-3; TCRdb lists TRBD2, though no DNA is available to test this call. The CDR3 runs 18 residues. Looked up from germline, CDR1 is SGHTA and CDR2 is FQGNSA. CDR3 amino acids: CASSLDRTSRLSTDTQYF.

The rearrangement links TRBV20-1 to TRBJ1-1. Germline CDR1 reads DFQATT; CDR2 reads SNEGSKA (reference sequence). The length of the CDR3 is 17 residues. CDR3 amino acids: CSATSTGPRGPNTEAFF.

The V call is TRBV6-2 or TRBV6-3, the J call TRBJ2-3. This CDR3 spans 12 amino acids. Germline values: CDR1 MNHEY, CDR2 SVGEGT. The CDR3 sequence: CASRDDTDTQYF.

The chain couples TRBV4-1 to TRBJ1-5. CDR3 size: 15 residues. Germline V CDR1 and CDR2: MGHRA, YSYEKL. CDR3: CASSQGLRSNQPQHF.

The chain links TRBV29-1 to TRBJ1-1. The CDR3 has 12 residues. Germline V gene data show CDR1 as SQVTM and CDR2 as ANQGSEA. The CDR3 spells CSVIELNTEAFF.

The V and J genes are TRBV12-3 or TRBV12-4 and TRBJ2-2; the D call from TCRdb, TRBD1, cannot be confirmed without DNA. The CDR3 covers 19 residues. Here the CDR3 reads CASTSSFTGKYPNTGELFF.

The V and J genes are TRBV2 and TRBJ2-3; the TRBD2 assignment by TCRdb is unverifiable without DNA. This CDR3 spans 15 amino acids. CDR1 and CDR2 from the germline V gene are SNHLY and FYNNEI. CDR3 sequence: CASSTGRGGLDTQYF. Based on the CDR3 plus reference TRBV2 and TRBJ2-3, the full variable domain is EPEVTQTPSHQVTQMGQEVILRCVPISNHLYFYWYRQILGQKVEFLVSFYNNEISEKSEIFDDQFSVERPDGSNFTLKIRSTKLEDSAMYFCASSTGRGGLDTQYFGPGTRLTVL.

The V gene is TRBV9, the J gene TRBJ2-1; TCRdb calls TRBD2, which cannot be checked without DNA. The length of the CDR3 is 15 residues. Germline CDR1 and CDR2: SGDLS and YYNGEE. The CDR3 here is CASSDTTGTSNEQFF. The whole variable domain, remainder taken from reference TRBV9 and TRBJ2-1, is DSGVTQTPKHLITATGQRVTLRCSPRSGDLSVYWYQQSLDQGLQFLIQYYNGEERAKGNILERFSAQQFPDLHSELNLSSLELGDSALYFCASSDTTGTSNEQFFGPGTRLTVL.

The chain's CDR3 is CASSLGAYGENEQFF. The rearrangement links TRBV5-1 to TRBJ2-1; TCRdb designates TRBD2, a call that cannot be tested without DNA. This CDR3 is built from 15 residues. Germline loops: CDR1 SGHRS, CDR2 YFSETQ.

The chain combines TRBV4-2 with TRBJ1-5. Germline CDR1 LGHNA, CDR2 YNFKEQ. This CDR3 comprises 16 residues. The CDR3 sequence: CVSSQEWISGNQPQHF.

The V call is TRBV7-9, the J call TRBJ2-7; TCRdb designates TRBD1, a call that cannot be tested without DNA. The length of the CDR3 is 15 residues. Germline V gene lookup returns CDR1 SEHNR and CDR2 FQNEAQ (reference sequence). The CDR3: CASSLGQGMRYEQYF. The full variable domain, in which reference TRBV7-9 and TRBJ2-7 provide the parts outside the CDR3, is DTGVSQNPRHKITKRGQNVTFRCDPISEHNRLYWYRQTLGQGPEFLTYFQNEAQLEKSRLLSDRFSAERPKGSFSTLEIQRTEQGDSAMYLCASSLGQGMRYEQYFGPGTRLTVT.

The CDR3 sequence: CSADRASSYNSPLHF. The chain combines TRBV20-1 with TRBJ1-6; TCRdb names TRBD1, which stays unverified in the absence of DNA. In germline, CDR1 is DFQATT, CDR2 SNEGSKA (reference sequence). This CDR3 is 15 amino acids long.

The chain recombines TRBV4-3 with TRBJ2-2. The CDR3 extends over 18 amino acids. In germline, CDR1 is LGHNA, CDR2 YSLEER. The CDR3 spells CASSQGSVLMLGTGELFF.

The chain is built from TRBV7-9 and TRBJ2-7; there is no DNA to check the TCRdb D call of TRBD1. Germline V CDR1 and CDR2: SEHNR, FQNEAQ (reference sequence). The CDR3 is 14 residues long. The CDR3 here is CASSLGTGNYEQYF.

This rearrangement joins TRBV28 to TRBJ2-7; TCRdb's D gene call, TRBD2, goes unchecked for lack of DNA. This CDR3 region has 16 residues. Germline V gene sequence: CDR1 MDHEN, CDR2 SYDVKM. The CDR3 protein is CASSLMASAIAYEQYF.

The chain couples TRBV20-1 to TRBJ2-5; checking the TCRdb D call of TRBD1 is not possible without DNA. This CDR3 is built from 15 residues. Looked up from germline, CDR1 is DFQATT and CDR2 is SNEGSKA (reference sequence). CDR3 residues: CSARDGRTEQETQYF.

The genes are TRBV9 and TRBJ1-4; TCRdb's assignment of TRBD1 cannot be checked, as there is no DNA. The germline V gene encodes CDR1 SGDLS and CDR2 YYNGEE. The CDR3 totals 12 residues. The CDR3: CASSGPGQGLFF.

V and J are TRBV12-3 or TRBV12-4 and TRBJ2-1; TCRdb outputs TRBD2, but without DNA this stays unchecked. The CDR3 sequence is 15 residues long. The CDR3 sequence is CASNPRDRPSNEQFF.

V gene TRBV7-6 combines with J gene TRBJ2-7; TCRdb indicates TRBD2, and absent DNA this call remains unverified. The length of the CDR3 is 15 residues. Germline V lookup: CDR1 SGHVS, CDR2 FNYEAQ. The CDR3 sequence is CASSLLGGVSYEQYF.

The CDR3 protein is CASSLRIRGRFQETQYF. The chain links TRBV27 to TRBJ2-5; TCRdb's D call, TRBD1, is unchecked because there is no DNA. The CDR3 totals 17 residues. Germline V gene lookup returns CDR1 MNHEY and CDR2 SMNVEV (reference sequence).

V and J are TRBV12-3 or TRBV12-4 and TRBJ2-1; TCRdb's D call, TRBD2, is unchecked because there is no DNA. This CDR3 contains 14 residues. CDR3: CASSFGGGYNEQFF.

The V and J genes are TRBV12-3 or TRBV12-4 and TRBJ1-1; TCRdb names TRBD1, which stays unverified in the absence of DNA. CDR3 size: 14 residues. This chain's CDR3 is CASSTQGRGTEAFF.

The CDR3 sequence: CASSQEGQGEAFF. The chain couples TRBV9 to TRBJ1-1; TCRdb reports TRBD1, a call that lacks DNA to check it against. The CDR3 runs 13 residues. CDR1 SGDLS and CDR2 YYNGEE come from the germline V gene.

The chain uses TRBV4-1 and TRBJ1-4; the D call of TRBD1 rests on TCRdb alone, since no DNA is present to check it. The CDR3 consists of 12 residues. Per the germline V gene, CDR1 is MGHRA and CDR2 is YSYEKL. CDR3 protein: CASSLQGEKLFF.